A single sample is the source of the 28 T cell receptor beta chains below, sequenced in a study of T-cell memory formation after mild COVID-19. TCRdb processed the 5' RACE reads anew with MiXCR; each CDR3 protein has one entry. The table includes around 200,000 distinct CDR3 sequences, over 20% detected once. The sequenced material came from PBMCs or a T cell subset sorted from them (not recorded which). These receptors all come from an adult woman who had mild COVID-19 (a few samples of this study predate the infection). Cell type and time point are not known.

CDR3 protein: CASSVTRGRGYEQYF. The CDR3, as DNA: TGTGCCAGCAGCGTGACAAGGGGGCGAGGCTACGAGCAGTACTTC. The chain carries TRBV7-8 and TRBJ2-7; 7 bases are a match to TRBD1. The J segment lost 3 bases and the V segment lost 5 bases, leaving 10 bases of the junction unmatched. Germline V gives CDR1 SGHVS, CDR2 FQNEAQ. The CDR3 consists of 15 residues.

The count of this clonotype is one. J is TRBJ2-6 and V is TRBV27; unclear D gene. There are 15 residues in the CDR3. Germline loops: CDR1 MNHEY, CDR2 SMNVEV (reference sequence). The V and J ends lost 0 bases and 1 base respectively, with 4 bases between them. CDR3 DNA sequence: TGTGCCAGCAGTTTATCGCCATCTGGGGCCAACGTCCTGACTTTC. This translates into CASSLSPSGANVLTF.

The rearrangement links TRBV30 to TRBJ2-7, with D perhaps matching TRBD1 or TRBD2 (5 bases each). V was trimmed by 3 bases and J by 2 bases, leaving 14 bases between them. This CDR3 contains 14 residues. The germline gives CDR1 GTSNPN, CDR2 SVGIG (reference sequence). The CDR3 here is CAWSPWDVTYEQYF. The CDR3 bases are TGTGCCTGGAGCCCCTGGGACGTGACCTACGAGCAGTACTTC.

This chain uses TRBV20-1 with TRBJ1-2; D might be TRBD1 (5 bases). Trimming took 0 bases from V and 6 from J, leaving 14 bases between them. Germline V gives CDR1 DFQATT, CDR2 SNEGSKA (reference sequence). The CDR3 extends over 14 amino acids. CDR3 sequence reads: CSAREAGLENGYTF. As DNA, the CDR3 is TGCAGTGCTAGAGAGGCAGGGTTGGAGAATGGCTACACCTTC.

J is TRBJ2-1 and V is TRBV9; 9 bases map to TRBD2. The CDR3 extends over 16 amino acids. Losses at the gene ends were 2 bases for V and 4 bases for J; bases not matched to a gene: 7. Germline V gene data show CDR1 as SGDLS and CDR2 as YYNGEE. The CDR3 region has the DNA TGTGCCAGCAGCGTTCCAGCGGGAGGCCGATACAATGAGCAGTTCTTC. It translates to CASSVPAGGRYNEQFF.

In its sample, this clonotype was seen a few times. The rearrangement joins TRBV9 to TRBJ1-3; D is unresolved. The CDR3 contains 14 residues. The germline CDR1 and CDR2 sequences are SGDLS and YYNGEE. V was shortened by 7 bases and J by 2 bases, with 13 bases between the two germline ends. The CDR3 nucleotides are TGTGCCAGCCGTCCGGGCTCTCCTGGAAACACCATATATTTT. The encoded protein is CASRPGSPGNTIYF.

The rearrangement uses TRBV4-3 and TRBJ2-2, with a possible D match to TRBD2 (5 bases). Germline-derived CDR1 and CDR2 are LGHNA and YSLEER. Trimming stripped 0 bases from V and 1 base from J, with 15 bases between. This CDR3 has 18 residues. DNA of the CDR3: TGCGCCAGCAGCCAAGATATAGCTAGTCGGGGGAACACCGGGGAGCTGTTTTTT. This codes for CASSQDIASRGNTGELFF.

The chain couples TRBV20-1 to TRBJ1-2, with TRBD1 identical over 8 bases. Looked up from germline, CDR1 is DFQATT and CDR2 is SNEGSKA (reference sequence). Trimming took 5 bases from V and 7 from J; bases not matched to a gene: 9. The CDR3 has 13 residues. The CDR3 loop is CSAHAGGASGYTF. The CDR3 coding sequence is TGCAGTGCTCACGCAGGGGGCGCTTCTGGCTACACCTTC.

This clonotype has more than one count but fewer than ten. The CDR3, as DNA: TGTGCCAGCAGTTTAGGGGACTTCTCCTACGAGCAGTACTTC. Encoded protein: CASSLGDFSYEQYF. V is TRBV12-3 or TRBV12-4 and J is TRBJ2-7; weak D call: TRBD2 (6 bases). CDR3 length: 14 amino acids. Between the trimmed V and J ends, which lost 1 base and 0 bases, there was a span of 7 bases.

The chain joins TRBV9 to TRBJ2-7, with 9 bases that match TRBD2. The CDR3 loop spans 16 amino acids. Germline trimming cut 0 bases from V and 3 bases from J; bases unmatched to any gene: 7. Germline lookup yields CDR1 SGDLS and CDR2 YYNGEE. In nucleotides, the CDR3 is TGTGCCAGCAGCGTAGACGGGACTAGCTTCCACTACGAGCAGTACTTC. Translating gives CASSVDGTSFHYEQYF.

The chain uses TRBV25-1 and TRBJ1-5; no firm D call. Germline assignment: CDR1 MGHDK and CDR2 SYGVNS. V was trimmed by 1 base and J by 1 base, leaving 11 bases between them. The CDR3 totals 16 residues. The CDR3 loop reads CASSELRNRSNQPQHF. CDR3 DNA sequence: TGTGCCAGCAGTGAATTAAGGAACAGAAGCAATCAGCCCCAGCATTTT.

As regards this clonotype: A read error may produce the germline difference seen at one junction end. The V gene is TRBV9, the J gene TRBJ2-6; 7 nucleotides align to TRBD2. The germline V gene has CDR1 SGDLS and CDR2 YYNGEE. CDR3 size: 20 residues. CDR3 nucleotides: TGTGCCAGCAGCGTAGTCGACCGACTAGCCAGACCTTACGGGGCAAACGTCCTGACTTTC. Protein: CASSVVDRLARPYGANVLTF.

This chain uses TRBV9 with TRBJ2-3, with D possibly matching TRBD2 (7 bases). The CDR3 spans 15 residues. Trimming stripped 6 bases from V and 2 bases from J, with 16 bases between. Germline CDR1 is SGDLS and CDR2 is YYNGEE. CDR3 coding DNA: TGTGCCAGCACCTCGGGGGGCCGTAACACAGATACGCAGTATTTT. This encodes CASTSGGRNTDTQYF.

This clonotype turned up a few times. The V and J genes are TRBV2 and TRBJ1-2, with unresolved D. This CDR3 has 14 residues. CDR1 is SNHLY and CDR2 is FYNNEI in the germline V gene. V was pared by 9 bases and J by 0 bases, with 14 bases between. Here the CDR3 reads CASTPPGTNYGYTF. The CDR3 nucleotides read TGTGCCAGTACCCCGCCGGGGACTAACTATGGCTACACCTTC.

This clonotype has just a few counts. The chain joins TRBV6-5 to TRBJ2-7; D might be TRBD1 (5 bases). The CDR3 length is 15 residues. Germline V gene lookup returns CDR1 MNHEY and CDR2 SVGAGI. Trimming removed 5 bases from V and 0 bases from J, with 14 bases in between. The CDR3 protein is CASSINPDISYEQYF. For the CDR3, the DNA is TGTGCCAGCAGTATAAACCCGGACATCTCCTACGAGCAGTACTTC.

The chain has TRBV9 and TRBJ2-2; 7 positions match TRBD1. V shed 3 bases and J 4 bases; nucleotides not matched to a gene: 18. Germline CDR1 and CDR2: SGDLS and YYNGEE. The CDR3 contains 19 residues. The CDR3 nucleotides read TGTGCCAGCAGCGCCGGAGACATACCGGGACAGCCTATCACCGGGGAGCTGTTTTTT. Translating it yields CASSAGDIPGQPITGELFF.

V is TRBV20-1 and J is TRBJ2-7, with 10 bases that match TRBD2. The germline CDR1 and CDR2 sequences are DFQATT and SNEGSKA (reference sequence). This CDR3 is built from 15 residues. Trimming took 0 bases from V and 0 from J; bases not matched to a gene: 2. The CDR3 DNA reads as TGCAGTGCTAGAGATGGACTAGCGGTCTCCTACGAGCAGTACTTC. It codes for CSARDGLAVSYEQYF.

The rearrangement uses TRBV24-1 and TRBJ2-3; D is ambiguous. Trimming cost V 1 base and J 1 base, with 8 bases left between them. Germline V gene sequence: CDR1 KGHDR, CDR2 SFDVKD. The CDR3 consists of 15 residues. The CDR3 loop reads CATSDFAKGTDTQYF. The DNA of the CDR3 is TGTGCCACCAGTGATTTTGCCAAGGGCACAGATACGCAGTATTTT.

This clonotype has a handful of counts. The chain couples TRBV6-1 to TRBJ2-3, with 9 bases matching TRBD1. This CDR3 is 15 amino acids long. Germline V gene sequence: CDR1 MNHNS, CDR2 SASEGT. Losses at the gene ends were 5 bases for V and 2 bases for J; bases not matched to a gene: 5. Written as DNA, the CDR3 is TGTGCCAGCAGTCGGGACAGGGACCTCACAGATACGCAGTATTTT. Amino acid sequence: CASSRDRDLTDTQYF.

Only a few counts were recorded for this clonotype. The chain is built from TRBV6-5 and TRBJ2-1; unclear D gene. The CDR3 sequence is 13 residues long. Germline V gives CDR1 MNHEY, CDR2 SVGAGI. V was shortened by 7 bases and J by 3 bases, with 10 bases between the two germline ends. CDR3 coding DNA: TGTGCCAGCAAGGCAGGATTCTACAATGAGCAGTTCTTC. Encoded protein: CASKAGFYNEQFF.

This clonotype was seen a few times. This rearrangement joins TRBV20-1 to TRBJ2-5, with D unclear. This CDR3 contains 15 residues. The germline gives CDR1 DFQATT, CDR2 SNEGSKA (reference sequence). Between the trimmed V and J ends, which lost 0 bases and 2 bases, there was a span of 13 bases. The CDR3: CSARDPARPQETQYF. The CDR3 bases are TGCAGTGCTAGAGATCCGGCCAGGCCTCAAGAGACCCAGTACTTC.

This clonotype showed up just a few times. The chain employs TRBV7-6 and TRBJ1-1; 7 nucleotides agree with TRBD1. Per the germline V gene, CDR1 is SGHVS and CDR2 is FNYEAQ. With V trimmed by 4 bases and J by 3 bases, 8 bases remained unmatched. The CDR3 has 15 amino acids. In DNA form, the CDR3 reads TGTGCCAGCAGCTCTACCTCAGGGGGATACACTGAAGCTTTCTTT. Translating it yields CASSSTSGGYTEAFF. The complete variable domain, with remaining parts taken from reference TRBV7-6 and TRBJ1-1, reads GAGVSQSPRYKVTKRGQDVALRCDPISGHVSLYWYRQALGQGPEFLTYFNYEAQQDKSGLPNDRFSAERPEGSISTLTIQRTEQRDSAMYRCASSSTSGGYTEAFFGQGTRLTVV.

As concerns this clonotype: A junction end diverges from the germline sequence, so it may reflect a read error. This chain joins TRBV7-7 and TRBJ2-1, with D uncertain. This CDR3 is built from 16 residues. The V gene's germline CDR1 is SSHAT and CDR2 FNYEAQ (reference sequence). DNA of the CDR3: TGTGCTAGCAGCCTCGGGCCGACCAGCTCCTACAATGAGCAGTTCTTC. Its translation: CASSLGPTSSYNEQFF.

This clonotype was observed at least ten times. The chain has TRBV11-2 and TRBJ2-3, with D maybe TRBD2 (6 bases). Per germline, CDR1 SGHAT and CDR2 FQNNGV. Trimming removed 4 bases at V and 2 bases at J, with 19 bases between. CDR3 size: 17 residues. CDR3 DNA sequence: TGTGCCAGCAGCTCCACGCTCCAACTAGCTGCCACAGATACGCAGTATTTT. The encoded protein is CASSSTLQLAATDTQYF.

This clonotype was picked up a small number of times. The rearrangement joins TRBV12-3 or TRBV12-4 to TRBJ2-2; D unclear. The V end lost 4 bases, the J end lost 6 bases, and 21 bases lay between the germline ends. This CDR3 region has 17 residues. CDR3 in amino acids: CASSSDRTLLGSGELFF. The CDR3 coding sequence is TGTGCCAGCAGTTCCGACCGGACCCTACTGGGGTCCGGGGAGCTGTTTTTT.

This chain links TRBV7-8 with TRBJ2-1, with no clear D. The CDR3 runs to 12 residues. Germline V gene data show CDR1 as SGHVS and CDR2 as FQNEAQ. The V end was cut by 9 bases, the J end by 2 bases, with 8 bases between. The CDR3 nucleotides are TGTGCCAGTTATCAGGCCTACAATGAGCAGTTCTTC. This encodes CASYQAYNEQFF.

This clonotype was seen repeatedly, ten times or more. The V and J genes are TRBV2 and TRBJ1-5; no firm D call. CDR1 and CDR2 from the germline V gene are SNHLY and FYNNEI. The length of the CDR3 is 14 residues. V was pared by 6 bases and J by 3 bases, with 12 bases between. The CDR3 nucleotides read TGTGCCAGCAGCCCCTGGCTGGACAATCAGCCCCAGCATTTT. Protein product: CASSPWLDNQPQHF.

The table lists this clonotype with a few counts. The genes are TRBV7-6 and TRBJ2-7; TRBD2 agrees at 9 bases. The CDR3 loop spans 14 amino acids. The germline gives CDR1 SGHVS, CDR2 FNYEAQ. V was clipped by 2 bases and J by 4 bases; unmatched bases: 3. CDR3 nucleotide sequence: TGTGCCAGCAGCTTATTTACTAGCGGGTACGAGCAGTACTTC. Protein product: CASSLFTSGYEQYF.